This T cell receptor (beta chain) was recovered during a study of post-analysis software for immune sequencing data. TCR beta cDNA libraries had unique molecular identifiers. In TCRdb, the PCR reads were re-called with MiXCR into one record per CDR3 protein. Here the sample spans roughly 540,000 distinct CDR3 sequences, 30% to 40% being singletons. Trimming stripped 0 bases from V and 5 bases from J, with 14 bases between. CDR3 length equals 15 residues. From germline, CDR1 is SGHKS and CDR2 YYEKEE (reference sequence). Study observations and caveats: Patients showed TRBV5-6, TRBV5-1 and TRBV20-1 among five TRBV segments more frequent than in controls.

As for this clonotype: Its antigen is not known.

The clonotype comes from a girl between 2 and 17 years old with multiple sclerosis. This sequence joins TRBV5-5 and TRBJ2-5; no clear D gene. The material sequenced was blood. The CDR3 loop reads CASSLVGPTHETQYF. The CDR3 nucleotides are TGTGCCAGCAGCTTGGTGGGCCCTACCCACGAGACCCAGTACTTC.